This T cell receptor beta chain was found in a study of OX40 agonist ivuxolimab in advanced cancers. Study-level information: Dose-escalation patients' cancers were hepatocellular carcinoma, melanoma, renal cell or head and neck cancer.

The CDR3 has 14 residues. Germline CDR1 and CDR2: MGHDK and SYGVNS. V lost 3 bases to trimming and J lost 3 bases, with 9 bases between them. Clones were read by immunoSEQ multiplex PCR, and TCRdb kept only the in-frame ones, dropping some. The data show almost 45,000 clones, roughly 90% seen once. The specimen was CD4+ or CD8+ T cells sorted from blood, collected in a trial of the OX40 agonist ivuxolimab. The sequence was collected from an adult with an advanced solid tumor such as melanoma, head and neck, liver or kidney cancer. The chain recombines TRBV25-1 with TRBJ2-1; TRBD1 is a possible D gene (6 bases). CDR3 DNA sequence: TGTGCCAGCAGTGACGGCAGGGGCTACAATGAGCAGTTCTTC. Its translation is CASSDGRGYNEQFF.